The 15 T cell receptor beta chains in this list originate from one sample, sequenced in a study of vaccination and CD4 T cells after COVID-19. What these receptors recognize is not known. Sequence data for DNA of cultured CD4+ T cells were generated by the Oncomine TCR Beta short-read assay. TCRdb processed the PCR reads anew with MiXCR; each CDR3 protein has one entry. The sample includes more than 10,000 distinct CDR3 sequences, around two fifths of them seen just once. Sample treatment: approximately 11-day PBMC culture with coronavirus spike peptide pools or control peptides (ViraFEST assay). Input material: CD4+ T cells from blood, cultured in vitro. The receptors originated from a human donor who had recovered from COVID-19.

The chain is built from TRBV7-9 and TRBJ2-4, with 9 bases that match TRBD2. The germline V gene encodes CDR1 SEHNR and CDR2 FQNEAQ (reference sequence). This CDR3 comprises 15 residues. With V trimmed by 8 bases and J by 7 bases, 12 bases remained unmatched. CDR3 in amino acids: CASQWGGGADNIQYF. The CDR3 nucleotides are TGTGCCAGCCAGTGGGGCGGGGGGGCGGATAACATTCAGTACTTC.

This clonotype was found a few times. The chain has TRBV6-1 and TRBJ1-2, with 7 positions matching TRBD1. Losses at the gene ends were 6 bases for V and 6 bases for J; bases not matched to a gene: 7. Germline loops: CDR1 MNHNS, CDR2 SASEGT. The CDR3 is 13 amino acids. CDR3 region: CASRGPGGHGYTF. CDR3 coding DNA: TGTGCCAGCAGAGGACCAGGGGGTCATGGCTACACCTTC.

The rearrangement joins TRBV12-3 or TRBV12-4 to TRBJ2-1; D remains unclear. V was pared by 7 bases and J by 5 bases, with 15 bases between. CDR3 length: 14 amino acids. Written as DNA, the CDR3 is TGTGCCAGCACCCATCGGAAGAGGAACAATGAGCAGTTCTTC. Its translation is CASTHRKRNNEQFF.

This clonotype was counted a few times. The chain joins TRBV6-2 or TRBV6-3 to TRBJ2-7; TRBD1 aligns across 10 bases. The V gene's germline CDR1 is MNHEY and CDR2 SVGEGT. V shed 5 bases and J 3 bases; nucleotides not matched to a gene: 1. This CDR3 region has 13 residues. CDR3 residues: CASSRDRGYEQYF. CDR3 coding DNA: TGTGCCAGCAGTCGGGACAGGGGCTACGAGCAGTACTTC.

The V call is TRBV6-1, the J call TRBJ1-1; D perhaps matches TRBD1 (5 bases). Trimming pared 3 bases from V and 5 bases from J, leaving 13 bases between. This CDR3 spans 14 amino acids. In germline, CDR1 is MNHNS, CDR2 SASEGT. CDR3: CASSEGTGRTEAFF. The DNA of the CDR3 is TGTGCCAGCAGTGAGGGTACAGGTCGAACTGAAGCTTTCTTT.

In its sample, this clonotype was seen a few times. The rearrangement joins TRBV4-1 to TRBJ1-4, with a possible D match to TRBD1 (6 bases). V lost 0 bases and J 13 bases, leaving 15 bases between the germline ends. This CDR3 is built from 14 residues. Germline CDR1 is MGHRA and CDR2 is YSYEKL. DNA for the CDR3: TGCGCCAGCAGCCAAGACGGCACAGGGTGGAGACTGTTTTTT. This sequence encodes CASSQDGTGWRLFF.

This clonotype was counted only a few times. The rearrangement joins TRBV19 to TRBJ1-2; TRBD1 agrees at 7 bases. The junction had 18 bases not matched to a gene; V was cut back by 6 bases and J by 2 bases. This CDR3 has 18 amino acids. Looked up from germline, CDR1 is LNHDA and CDR2 is SQIVND (reference sequence). CDR3 sequence reads: CASSREGGTGAWNYGYTF. CDR3 coding DNA: TGTGCCAGTAGCCGGGAGGGAGGTACAGGGGCTTGGAACTATGGCTACACCTTC.

The V and J genes are TRBV20-1 and TRBJ2-3; D is tentatively TRBD1 or TRBD2 (5 bases each). The V and J ends lost 3 bases and 2 bases respectively, with 9 bases between them. Germline-derived CDR1 and CDR2 are DFQATT and SNEGSKA (reference sequence). This CDR3 is built from 13 residues. The CDR3 here is CSARAGTTDTQYF. CDR3 DNA: TGCAGTGCTAGGGCCGGGACCACAGATACGCAGTATTTT.

This clonotype has just a few counts. The CDR3 here is CASTLDSGSGAQHF. The CDR3 coding sequence is TGTGCCAGCACCCTTGATTCCGGGTCAGGGGCTCAGCATTTT. The chain carries TRBV6-1 and TRBJ1-5; possibly TRBD1 for D (6 bases). This CDR3 region has 14 residues. The germline V gene has CDR1 MNHNS and CDR2 SASEGT. Trimming removed 7 bases from V and 13 bases from J, with 23 bases in between.

This clonotype was recorded only once. This chain uses TRBV2 with TRBJ2-5; D could derive from TRBD1 or TRBD2 (5 bases each). Looked up from germline, CDR1 is SNHLY and CDR2 is FYNNEI. This CDR3 comprises 13 residues. Trimming stripped 4 bases from V and 5 bases from J, with 11 bases between. In DNA, the CDR3 is TGTGCCAGCAGTGCAGGGACGTGGGAGACCCAGTACTTC. Translated, it gives CASSAGTWETQYF.

The chain recombines TRBV7-2 with TRBJ2-1, with 8 bases aligning to TRBD2. CDR3 size: 15 residues. The germline CDR1 and CDR2 sequences are SGHTA and FQGNSA. V shed 4 bases, J shed 1 base, and the junction held 3 bases outside the gene matches. The CDR3 is CASSSAGASYNEQFF. The CDR3 DNA follows: TGTGCCAGCAGCTCAGCGGGGGCGTCCTACAATGAGCAGTTCTTC.

CDR3 region: CASTGRREGTEAFF. The CDR3 DNA is TGTGCCAGCACCGGAAGGAGGGAGGGAACTGAAGCTTTCTTT. The genes are TRBV6-1 and TRBJ1-1; no firm D call. Germline V gives CDR1 MNHNS, CDR2 SASEGT. The CDR3 runs to 14 residues. Deletions cut 7 bases from V and 5 bases from J, with 17 bases between.

This clonotype was seen a single time. J is TRBJ1-2 and V is TRBV30; D uncertain. Germline V gene sequence: CDR1 GTSNPN, CDR2 SVGIG (reference sequence). The CDR3 is 13 residues long. With 7 bases removed from V and 8 bases from J, the gap between germline ends came to 20 bases. DNA for the CDR3: TGTGCCTTTTTCTCGACTGCCGCTTGGGGCTACACCTTC. It specifies CAFFSTAAWGYTF.

The chain uses TRBV6-1 and TRBJ2-1; 10 bases fit TRBD2. Germline V CDR1 and CDR2: MNHNS, SASEGT. The CDR3 extends over 16 amino acids. Germline trimming cut 7 bases from V and 6 bases from J; bases unmatched to any gene: 12. Written as DNA, the CDR3 is TGTGCCAGCACTCAAGCGGGGGGGGTCTATGGCAATGAGCAGTTCTTC. Encoded protein: CASTQAGGVYGNEQFF.

The J gene is TRBJ1-2, the V gene TRBV6-5; TRBD1 matches 7 bases. Per the germline V gene, CDR1 is MNHEY and CDR2 is SVGAGI. Trimming took 2 bases from V and 6 from J; bases not matched to a gene: 3. This CDR3 region has 13 residues. The DNA for the CDR3 is TGTGCCAGCAGTTACAGGACAGGTGATGGCTACACCTTC. As protein: CASSYRTGDGYTF.